The 6 T cell receptor beta chains reported below all come from one sample, sequenced in a study of identical twins. TCRdb called the 5' RACE reads again in MiXCR, with one record for every CDR3 protein. The repertoire holds around 1.7 million distinct CDR3 sequences, with around 29% as singletons. The source material was cord blood. These receptors all come from a newborn girl in good health.

Many counts were recorded for this clonotype. The chain uses TRBV18 and TRBJ2-3, with D uncertain. The CDR3 totals 14 residues. Germline lookup yields CDR1 KGHSH and CDR2 LQKENI. The V end lost 3 bases, the J end lost 0 bases, and 7 bases lay between the germline ends. This CDR3 is CASSPQTSTDTQYF. The CDR3 coding sequence is TGTGCCAGCTCACCTCAGACTAGCACAGATACGCAGTATTTT.

This clonotype appeared many times. The chain is built from TRBV25-1 and TRBJ2-1, with D possibly being TRBD1 or TRBD2 (6 bases each). CDR1 MGHDK and CDR2 SYGVNS come from the germline V gene. The CDR3 contains 15 residues. Between the trimmed V and J ends, which lost 4 bases and 1 base, there was a span of 11 bases. The chain's CDR3 is CASSARGGSYNEQFF. For the CDR3, the DNA is TGTGCCAGCAGTGCTCGAGGGGGGTCCTACAATGAGCAGTTCTTC.

The J gene is TRBJ1-5, the V gene TRBV4-1; possible D gene TRBD1, 6 bases. The CDR3 sequence is 15 residues long. Trimming cost V 2 bases and J 4 bases, with 12 bases left between them. Germline V lookup: CDR1 MGHRA, CDR2 YSYEKL. CDR3 sequence: CASSQQGMGNQPQHF. The CDR3 DNA follows: TGCGCCAGCAGCCAACAGGGGATGGGGAATCAGCCCCAGCATTTT.

DNA for the CDR3: TGTGCCAGCAGGGGCGGGACAGGGGCTGGCTATGGCTACACCTTC. It is translated as CASRGGTGAGYGYTF. The chain combines TRBV12-3 or TRBV12-4 with TRBJ1-2, with 10 bases fitting TRBD1. Trimming at V came to 6 bases and at J to 4 bases, leaving 8 bases not matched to a gene. This CDR3 is 15 amino acids long.

This clonotype came up a few times. J is TRBJ2-5 and V is TRBV6-6; D is undetermined. The J call may be in error: the DNA end matches TRBJ2-7 better. The CDR3 loop spans 11 amino acids. Looked up from germline, CDR1 is MNHNY and CDR2 is SVGAGI (reference sequence). The CDR3 reads CASSYLDEQYF. CDR3 nucleotide sequence: TGTGCCAGCAGTTACCTGGACGAGCAGTACTTC.

Comment on this clonotype: At one of its ends the junction is not consistent with the germline gene, which may arise from a read error. The chain uses TRBV2 and TRBJ1-2, with a weak D call TRBD1 (5 bases). Per the germline V gene, CDR1 is SNHLY and CDR2 is FYNNEI. This CDR3 has 13 residues. The CDR3 loop reads CASSAGTKYGYTF. CDR3 sequence (DNA): TGTGCCAGCAGTGCGGGGACTAAATATGGCTACACCTTC.